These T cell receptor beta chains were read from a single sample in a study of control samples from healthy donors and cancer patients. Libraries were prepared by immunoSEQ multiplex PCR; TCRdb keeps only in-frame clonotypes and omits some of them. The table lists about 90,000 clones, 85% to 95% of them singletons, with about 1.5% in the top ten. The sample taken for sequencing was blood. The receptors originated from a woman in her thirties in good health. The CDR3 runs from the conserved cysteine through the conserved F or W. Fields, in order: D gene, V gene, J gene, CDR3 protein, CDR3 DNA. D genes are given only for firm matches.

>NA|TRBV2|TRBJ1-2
CAGQEQVSYGYTF
TGTGCCGGTCAAGAACAGGTCAGCTATGGCTACACCTTC
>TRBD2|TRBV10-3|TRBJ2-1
CAIRGGTSYDEQFF
TGTGCCATCAGGGGAGGGACTAGCTACGATGAGCAGTTCTTC
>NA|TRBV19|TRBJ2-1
CASSITPGLREQFF
TGTGCCAGTAGTATAACCCCGGGACTTCGGGAGCAGTTCTTC
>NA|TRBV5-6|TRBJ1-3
CASKKKGGSSGNTIYF
TGTGCCAGCAAAAAAAAGGGCGGGAGCTCTGGAAACACCATATATTTT
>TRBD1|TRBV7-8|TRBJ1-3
CASSLGGQGNTIYF
TGTGCCAGCAGCTTAGGGGGACAGGGAAACACCATATATTTT
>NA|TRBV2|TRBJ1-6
CASIRGQSNSPLHF
TGTGCCAGCATACGCGGACAGTCAAATTCACCCCTCCACTTT
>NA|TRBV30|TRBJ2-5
CAWSERDGETQYF
TGTGCCTGGAGTGAACGGGACGGGGAGACCCAGTACTTC
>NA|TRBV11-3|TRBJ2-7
CASSPNRAGSSYEQYF
TGTGCCAGCAGCCCTAACAGGGCAGGGTCGAGCTACGAGCAGTACTTC
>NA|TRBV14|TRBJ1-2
CASSQERGGYGYTF
TGTGCCAGCAGCCAAGAGAGGGGCGGGTATGGCTACACCTTC
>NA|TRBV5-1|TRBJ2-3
CASSRAGEPDTQYF
TGCGCCAGCTCACGGGCGGGCGAGCCAGATACGCAGTATTTT
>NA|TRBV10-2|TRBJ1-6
CASRGHPNSPLHF
TGCGCCAGCAGGGGACACCCCAATTCACCCCTCCACTTT
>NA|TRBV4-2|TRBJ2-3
CASSQDIGRDKNTDTQYF
TGTGCCAGCAGCCAAGATATAGGCCGGGACAAAAACACAGATACGCAGTATTTT